This T cell receptor beta chain was documented in a study of cytomegalovirus exposure and HLA in healthy donors. Study-wide results and caveats: In vitro assays verified that three CMV-associated chains recognized CMV antigens specifically.

Comment on this clone: What it binds is not known.

Germline V gene sequence: CDR1 SGHDN, CDR2 FVKESK. J gave up 7 bases and V 5 bases, and 5 bases lay outside the gene matches. The CDR3 consists of 14 residues. Only in-frame clones appear in the TCRdb table, and some are missing; sequencing was by immunoSEQ multiplex PCR. The data hold over 60,000 clones, with approximately 97% observed a single time. The chain carries TRBV14 and TRBJ1-2; TRBD1 agrees at 12 bases. The receptor was derived from a man aged 18 to 30 in good health and CMV-seronegative. The sample comprised PBMCs. CDR3 residues: CASSARDRGLGYTF. CDR3 DNA: TGTGCCAGCAGCGCCCGGGACAGGGGGCTTGGCTACACCTTC.